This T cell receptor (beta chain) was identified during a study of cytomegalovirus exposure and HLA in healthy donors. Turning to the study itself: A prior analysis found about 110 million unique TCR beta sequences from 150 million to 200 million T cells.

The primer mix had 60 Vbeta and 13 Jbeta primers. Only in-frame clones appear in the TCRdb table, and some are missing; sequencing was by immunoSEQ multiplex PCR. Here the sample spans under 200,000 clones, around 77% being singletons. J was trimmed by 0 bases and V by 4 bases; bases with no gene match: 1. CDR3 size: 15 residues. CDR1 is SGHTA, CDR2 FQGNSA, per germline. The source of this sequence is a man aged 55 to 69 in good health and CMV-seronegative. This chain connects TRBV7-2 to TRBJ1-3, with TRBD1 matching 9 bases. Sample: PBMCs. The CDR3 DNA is TGTGCCAGCAGCTGGGACAGGGTCTCTGGAAACACCATATATTTT. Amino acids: CASSWDRVSGNTIYF.